The 30 T cell receptor beta chains below come from one sample, sequenced in a study of blood T cell repertoires in COVID-19. The method was immunoSEQ multiplex PCR; TCRdb's version includes in-frame clones alone and lacks a portion of them. The table includes approximately 200,000 clones, about 84% detected once. What was sequenced was PBMCs or T cells enriched from blood (not recorded which). The receptors here all came from a woman aged 30 to 39 who had recovered from COVID-19.

This chain uses TRBV28 with TRBJ2-7, with D hard to call. Between the trimmed V and J ends, which lost 6 bases and 5 bases, there was a span of 11 bases. Germline V gene sequence: CDR1 MDHEN, CDR2 SYDVKM. This CDR3 region has 12 residues. This CDR3 reads CASSPTNHEQYF. The CDR3 DNA reads TGTGCCAGCAGCCCCACAAACCACGAGCAGTACTTC.

This chain uses TRBV10-3 with TRBJ2-1; TRBD1 matches 7 bases. There are 16 residues in the CDR3. CDR1 is ENHRY, CDR2 SYGVKD, per germline. J gave up 0 bases and V 5 bases, and 7 bases lay outside the gene matches. This CDR3 is CAISTGEGSSYNEQFF. Written as DNA, the CDR3 is TGTGCCATCAGTACAGGGGAAGGGAGCTCCTACAATGAGCAGTTCTTC.

The chain couples TRBV5-6 to TRBJ2-1, with D possibly being TRBD2 (5 bases). Germline CDR1 SGHDT, CDR2 YYEEEE. The CDR3 consists of 16 residues. Trimming cost V 4 bases and J 1 base, with 15 bases left between them. The CDR3 spells CASSVPIALSYNEQFF. In DNA form, the CDR3 reads TGTGCCAGCAGCGTCCCAATAGCGCTATCCTACAATGAGCAGTTCTTC.

The rearrangement links TRBV25-1 to TRBJ2-7; tentatively, D is TRBD1 (6 bases). The CDR3 covers 14 residues. Looked up from germline, CDR1 is MGHDK and CDR2 is SYGVNS. V lost 6 bases, J lost 4 bases, and 16 bases lay in between. CDR3 bases: TGTGCCAGCAGCGGGACACGGATACTATACGAGCAGTACTTC. It yields the protein CASSGTRILYEQYF.

This sequence joins TRBV29-1 and TRBJ1-1; 9 bases match TRBD1. Germline assignment: CDR1 SQVTM and CDR2 ANQGSEA. This CDR3 contains 15 residues. Unmatched junction bases numbered 5, after V lost 3 bases and J lost 0 bases. The CDR3 DNA reads TGCAGCGTTGATGGGACAGGGAGTATGAACACTGAAGCTTTCTTT. This gives the protein CSVDGTGSMNTEAFF.

The chain recombines TRBV6-5 with TRBJ1-2; possible D gene TRBD1, 5 bases. The V end was cut by 4 bases, the J end by 2 bases, with 11 bases between. This CDR3 has 14 amino acids. Germline lookup yields CDR1 MNHEY and CDR2 SVGAGI. The CDR3 here is CASSSRGFNYGYTF. CDR3 in DNA: TGTGCCAGCAGTTCGCGGGGGTTCAACTATGGCTACACCTTC.

The chain recombines TRBV28 with TRBJ2-1; TRBD2 aligns across 7 bases. This CDR3 region has 15 residues. V trimming: 3 bases; J trimming: 5 bases; junction bases outside the gene matches: 7. Germline CDR1 MDHEN, CDR2 SYDVKM. The CDR3 nucleotides read TGTGCCAGCAGTTTTCCGGCTAGCGGTCACAATGAGCAGTTCTTC. Protein product: CASSFPASGHNEQFF.

This chain uses TRBV29-1 with TRBJ2-3, with 8 nucleotides matching TRBD2. The J segment lost 2 bases and the V segment lost 2 bases, leaving 6 bases of the junction unmatched. CDR1 and CDR2 (germline): SQVTM, ANQGSEA. There are 15 residues in the CDR3. CDR3 protein: CSVEPPGRATDTQYF. CDR3 bases: TGCAGCGTTGAACCACCCGGGAGGGCCACAGATACGCAGTATTTT.

The chain has TRBV30 and TRBJ2-2; D is unclear. The CDR3 totals 13 residues. V lost 4 bases and J lost 6, with 12 bases in between. Per the germline V gene, CDR1 is GTSNPN and CDR2 is SVGIG (reference sequence). CDR3 in amino acids: CAWTVVSAGELFF. CDR3 bases: TGTGCCTGGACTGTGGTGAGCGCCGGGGAGCTGTTTTTT.

The chain couples TRBV9 to TRBJ2-7; a possible D gene is TRBD2 (6 bases). This CDR3 region has 15 residues. Germline CDR1 SGDLS, CDR2 YYNGEE. V lost 3 bases and J 3 bases, leaving 16 bases between the germline ends. CDR3 in DNA: TGTGCCAGCAGCGCCTCCGGGACTCCACTCTACGAGCAGTACTTC. This sequence encodes CASSASGTPLYEQYF.

J is TRBJ2-2 and V is TRBV29-1, with 8 bases identical to TRBD2. Germline assignment: CDR1 SQVTM and CDR2 ANQGSEA. The CDR3 length is 20 residues. V lost 5 bases to trimming and J lost 6 bases; unmatched junction nucleotides: 26. The CDR3 DNA reads TGCAGCGTTCGGCCGATAACCGGGACTAGGGGGGGAGGCAATTCCGGGGAGCTGTTTTTT. Translated: CSVRPITGTRGGGNSGELFF.

The chain couples TRBV5-1 to TRBJ2-7; D may be TRBD2 (9 bases). Germline CDR1 SGHRS, CDR2 YFSETQ. CDR3 length equals 19 residues. Trimming pared 4 bases from V and 5 bases from J, leaving 31 bases between. The CDR3 region has the DNA TGCGCCAGCAGCATACAGACAGGGGCGGTAGCGGGAGCGGGGAACGAGCAGTACTTC. Encoded protein: CASSIQTGAVAGAGNEQYF.

This clone was seen only once. The chain is built from TRBV28 and TRBJ1-4; D not certain. Germline V gene sequence: CDR1 MDHEN, CDR2 SYDVKM. V lost 4 bases and J 4 bases, leaving 10 bases between the germline ends. The length of the CDR3 is 14 residues. CDR3 sequence reads: CASSSPRINEKLFF. The CDR3 DNA reads as TGTGCCAGCAGTTCCCCCAGAATTAATGAAAAACTGTTTTTT.

This clone has more than one count but fewer than ten. The chain combines TRBV5-1 with TRBJ2-1, with D perhaps TRBD1 (6 bases). The CDR3 contains 15 residues. CDR1 and CDR2 from the germline V gene are SGHRS and YFSETQ. V was shortened by 4 bases and J by 3 bases, with 14 bases between the two germline ends. In nucleotides, the CDR3 is TGCGCCAGCAGCGAGGACAGTACCCTCTACAATGAGCAGTTCTTC. Protein: CASSEDSTLYNEQFF.

The rearrangement uses TRBV19 and TRBJ2-1; 9 bases agree with TRBD1. After removal of 7 bases from V and 8 bases from J, the junction contained 9 bases not matched to a gene. The CDR3 is 14 residues long. Germline V gives CDR1 LNHDA, CDR2 SQIVND (reference sequence). This chain's CDR3 is CASTRTGALHEQFF. The CDR3 region has the DNA TGTGCCAGTACCCGGACAGGGGCCCTCCATGAGCAGTTCTTC.

V usage is TRBV4-2 and J usage is TRBJ2-7, with D possibly being TRBD2 (6 bases). The CDR3 runs to 15 residues. Trimming left V 5 bases short and J 0 bases short, with 14 bases between. Looked up from germline, CDR1 is LGHNA and CDR2 is YNFKEQ. The CDR3 DNA reads as TGTGCCAGCAGCTCTCAGACGGGGGACTCCTACGAGCAGTACTTC. Translation gives CASSSQTGDSYEQYF.

This chain uses TRBV5-6 with TRBJ2-1; TRBD2 matches at 7 bases. The CDR3 is made up of 16 amino acids. V was clipped by 0 bases and J by 4 bases; unmatched bases: 7. Germline CDR1 SGHDT, CDR2 YYEEEE. This chain's CDR3 is CASSLVRRGEYNEQFF. The CDR3 nucleotides read TGTGCCAGCAGCTTGGTTCGACGGGGGGAATACAATGAGCAGTTCTTC.

The chain uses TRBV7-9 and TRBJ2-7; no clear D. The V gene lost 8 bases and the J gene lost 1 base, with 12 bases spanning the gap. Germline loops: CDR1 SEHNR, CDR2 FQNEAQ (reference sequence). CDR3 size: 13 residues. The CDR3 here is CASGPQISYEQYF. Written as DNA, the CDR3 is TGTGCCAGCGGGCCACAGATTTCCTACGAGCAGTACTTC.

The rearrangement links TRBV6-5 to TRBJ1-1, with TRBD1 matching over 8 bases. Germline values: CDR1 MNHEY, CDR2 SVGAGI. The CDR3 is made up of 14 amino acids. V dropped 6 bases and J dropped 5; count of bases not matched to a gene: 8. CDR3 amino acids: CASRDGQGTTEAFF. The CDR3 region has the DNA TGTGCCAGCAGGGACGGACAGGGCACGACTGAAGCTTTCTTT.

The chain couples TRBV4-1 to TRBJ2-5, with 8 bases aligning to TRBD1. The CDR3 covers 18 residues. The V segment lost 2 bases and the J segment 5 bases; nucleotides outside the gene matches: 16. Germline V gene sequence: CDR1 MGHRA, CDR2 YSYEKL. CDR3 sequence: CASSQLLDAGGAGETQYF. As DNA, the CDR3 is TGCGCCAGCAGCCAATTATTAGATGCAGGGGGCGCCGGGGAGACCCAGTACTTC.

CDR3 sequence: CASSSGLAGNEQFF. CDR3 in DNA: TGTGCCAGCAGCTCCGGACTAGCGGGAAATGAGCAGTTCTTC. The rearrangement uses TRBV13 and TRBJ2-1; 12 positions agree with TRBD2. This CDR3 is 14 amino acids long. From germline, CDR1 is PRHDT and CDR2 FYEKMQ (reference sequence). Unmatched junction bases numbered 2, after V lost 4 bases and J lost 7 bases.

The CDR3 is CASSAEGTGTYEQYF. The CDR3 DNA follows: TGTGCCAGCAGCGCGGAGGGGACGGGTACTTACGAGCAGTACTTC. This rearrangement joins TRBV9 to TRBJ2-7, with D maybe TRBD2 (6 bases). V dropped 3 bases and J dropped 4 bases, with 17 bases sitting between them. There are 15 residues in the CDR3. CDR1 and CDR2 from the germline V gene are SGDLS and YYNGEE.

The chain joins TRBV28 to TRBJ2-7, with a weak D call TRBD1 (6 bases). Germline values: CDR1 MDHEN, CDR2 SYDVKM. The CDR3 is made up of 13 amino acids. Trimming left V 6 bases short and J 3 bases short, with 12 bases between. CDR3 nucleotide sequence: TGTGCCAGCAGGGACAGCCTCAACTACGAGCAGTACTTC. Residues: CASRDSLNYEQYF.

This clone was recorded only once. The J gene is TRBJ2-2, the V gene TRBV7-9, with D possibly TRBD2 on 5 matching bases. Germline values: CDR1 SEHNR, CDR2 FQNEAQ (reference sequence). Trimming stripped 6 bases from V and 3 bases from J, with 14 bases between. This CDR3 contains 15 residues. The DNA for the CDR3 is TGTGCCAGCAGTCCTCCAAGCGGTCACACCGGGGAGCTGTTTTTT. Amino acids: CASSPPSGHTGELFF.

The V call is TRBV6-4, the J call TRBJ1-5; no definite D call. The CDR3 length is 15 residues. From germline, CDR1 is MRHNA and CDR2 SNTAGT. Trimming removed 0 bases at V and 0 bases at J, with 6 bases between. The CDR3 loop is CASSDSRFSNQPQHF. CDR3 in DNA: TGTGCCAGCAGTGACTCTAGATTTAGCAATCAGCCCCAGCATTTT.

This chain joins TRBV18 and TRBJ1-2, with unresolved D. Trimming left V 5 bases short and J 0 bases short, with 16 bases between. CDR1 KGHSH and CDR2 LQKENI come from the germline V gene. The CDR3 totals 16 residues. CDR3 in DNA: TGTGCCAGCTCATCAGCCCAGGACGGGGCTAACTATGGCTACACCTTC. It yields the protein CASSSAQDGANYGYTF. The full variable domain, completed using reference TRBV18 and TRBJ1-2, is NAGVMQNPRHLVRRRGQEARLRCSPMKGHSHVYWYRQLPEEGLKFMVYLQKENIIDESGMPKERFSAEFPKEGPSILRIQQVVRGDSAAYFCASSSAQDGANYGYTFGSGTRLTVV.

The chain is built from TRBV3-1 (or the pseudogene TRBV3-2) and TRBJ1-2; D is unresolved. Germline V lookup: CDR1 LGHDT, CDR2 YNNKEL (reference sequence). This CDR3 is built from 15 residues. The V end lost 3 bases, the J end lost 5 bases, and 16 bases lay between the germline ends. CDR3 amino acids: CASSQAPGVRYGYTF. The CDR3 DNA reads TGTGCCAGCAGCCAGGCTCCCGGGGTTAGGTATGGCTACACCTTC.

J is TRBJ2-7 and V is TRBV28, with 9 bases lining up with TRBD2. Germline CDR1 is MDHEN and CDR2 is SYDVKM. CDR3 length: 15 residues. The trim removed 6 bases at V and 3 bases at J, leaving 9 bases unmatched. The DNA of the CDR3 is TGTGCCAGCAGGGGCGGGAGGGCCCAACTCTACGAGCAGTACTTC. Amino acids: CASRGGRAQLYEQYF.

The rearrangement uses TRBV29-1 and TRBJ2-3, with a possible D match to TRBD1 (5 bases). V was cut by 4 bases and J by 2 bases, with 7 bases left in between. Germline V gives CDR1 SQVTM, CDR2 ANQGSEA. This CDR3 is built from 12 residues. The CDR3 DNA is TGCAGCGTTGCGACAGACACAGATACGCAGTATTTT. It yields the protein CSVATDTDTQYF.

This chain connects TRBV4-2 to TRBJ2-7, with 7 nucleotides matching TRBD2. The CDR3 contains 16 residues. CDR1 and CDR2 from the germline V gene are LGHNA and YNFKEQ. V lost 0 bases and J lost 3; bases outside the gene matches: 8. The CDR3 protein is CASSQEDTSESYEQYF. The CDR3 bases are TGTGCCAGCAGCCAAGAAGATACTAGCGAAAGCTACGAGCAGTACTTC.